This T cell receptor beta chain is from a study of response to subunit inactivated influenza vaccine. Study-level results: Authors suggested each seasonal flu vaccination may recruit only limited numbers of new T cells.

Trimming took 3 bases from V and 8 from J, leaving 11 bases between them. This CDR3 has 13 residues. Germline assignment: CDR1 ENHRY and CDR2 SYGVKD. Comment on this clonotype: The target antigen is unknown.

MiXCR was run by TCRdb on the RT-PCR reads, yielding one entry per CDR3 protein. The sample has over 800,000 distinct CDR3 sequences; approximately 22% are singletons. The chain combines TRBV10-3 with TRBJ2-1, with D perhaps matching TRBD2 (6 bases). The sequenced sample was PBMCs from blood, obtained more than 4 days after vaccination. The receptor's source is a man aged 45-65 years who received an inactivated influenza vaccine. As DNA, the CDR3 is TGTGCCATCAGTGATCCGGGGGTATATGAGCAGTTCTTC. As protein: CAISDPGVYEQFF.